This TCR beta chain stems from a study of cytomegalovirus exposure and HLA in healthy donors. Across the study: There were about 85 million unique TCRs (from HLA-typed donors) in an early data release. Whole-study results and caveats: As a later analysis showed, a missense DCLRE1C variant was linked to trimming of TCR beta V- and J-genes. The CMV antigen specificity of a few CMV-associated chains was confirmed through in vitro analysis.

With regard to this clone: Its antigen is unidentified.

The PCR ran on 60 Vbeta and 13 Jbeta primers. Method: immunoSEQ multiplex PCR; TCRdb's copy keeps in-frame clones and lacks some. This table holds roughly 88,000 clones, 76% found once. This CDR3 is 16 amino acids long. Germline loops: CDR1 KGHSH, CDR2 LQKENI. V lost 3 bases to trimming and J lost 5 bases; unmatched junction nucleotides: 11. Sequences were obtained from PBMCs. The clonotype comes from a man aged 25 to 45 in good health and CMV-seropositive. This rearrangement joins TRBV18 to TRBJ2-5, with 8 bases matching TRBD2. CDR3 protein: CASSPQAGRADETQYF. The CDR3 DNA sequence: TGTGCCAGCTCACCCCAGGCCGGGAGGGCCGACGAGACCCAGTACTTC. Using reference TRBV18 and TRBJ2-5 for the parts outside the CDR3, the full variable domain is NAGVMQNPRHLVRRRGQEARLRCSPMKGHSHVYWYRQLPEEGLKFMVYLQKENIIDESGMPKERFSAEFPKEGPSILRIQQVVRGDSAAYFCASSPQAGRADETQYFGPGTRLLVL.